Below, 12 T cell receptor beta chains from the same sample are listed, as sequenced in a study of cytomegalovirus exposure and HLA in healthy donors. The PCR used 60 Vbeta and 13 Jbeta primers. The protocol was immunoSEQ multiplex PCR, while the TCRdb copy is restricted to in-frame clones and leaves out a portion. This table holds some 130,000 clones, about 10% found once. Sample: PBMCs. The receptors come from a woman aged 40 to 50 in good health and CMV-seropositive.

This clone was observed a single time. The gene calls are TRBV27 and TRBJ2-2, with TRBD2 matching over 8 bases. The V segment lost 7 bases and the J segment 4 bases; nucleotides outside the gene matches: 8. Germline-derived CDR1 and CDR2 are MNHEY and SMNVEV (reference sequence). This CDR3 is 15 amino acids long. Here the CDR3 DNA reads TGTGCCAGCAATCTGCGGGGGGATATCACCGGGGAGCTGTTTTTT. Translating it yields CASNLRGDITGELFF.

The V call is TRBV4-1, the J call TRBJ2-1; 11 nucleotides align to TRBD2. V shed 1 base and J 3 bases; nucleotides not matched to a gene: 2. Germline V lookup: CDR1 MGHRA, CDR2 YSYEKL. The CDR3 is made up of 16 amino acids. The DNA of the CDR3 is TGCGCCAGCAGCCAAGTAGCGGGGGGGAGCTACAATGAGCAGTTCTTC. Protein: CASSQVAGGSYNEQFF.

The CDR3 DNA sequence: TGCAGCGTTTCGGGTGCAACTAATGAAAAACTGTTTTTT. The encoded protein is CSVSGATNEKLFF. The rearrangement uses TRBV29-1 and TRBJ1-4; D call uncertain. Trimming pared 5 bases from V and 0 bases from J, leaving 7 bases between. The CDR3 has 13 residues. The germline CDR1 and CDR2 sequences are SQVTM and ANQGSEA. The variable domain in full, with the rest retrieved from reference TRBV29-1 and TRBJ1-4, is SAVISQKPSRDICQRGTSLTIQCQVDSQVTMMFWYRQQPGQSLTLIATANQGSEATYESGFVIDKFPISRPNLTFSTLTVSNMSPEDSSIYLCSVSGATNEKLFFGSGTQLSVL.

This clone has just a few counts. J is TRBJ1-5 and V is TRBV7-9, with a possible D match to TRBD1 (5 bases). The V and J ends lost 5 bases and 0 bases respectively, with 11 bases between them. CDR1 SEHNR and CDR2 FQNEAQ come from the germline V gene (reference sequence). The CDR3 covers 15 residues. CDR3 sequence reads: CASSRGEISNQPQHF. CDR3 DNA sequence: TGTGCCAGCAGCCGGGGGGAGATTAGCAATCAGCCCCAGCATTTT. The full variable domain, in which reference TRBV7-9 and TRBJ1-5 provide the parts outside the CDR3, is DTGVSQNPRHKITKRGQNVTFRCDPISEHNRLYWYRQTLGQGPEFLTYFQNEAQLEKSRLLSDRFSAERPKGSFSTLEIQRTEQGDSAMYLCASSRGEISNQPQHFGDGTRLSIL.

On this clone: The sample has other DNA sequences that encode this CDR3 too. V and J are TRBV6-5 and TRBJ1-1; D perhaps matches TRBD1 (5 bases). The CDR3 sequence is 15 residues long. Germline V gene sequence: CDR1 MNHEY, CDR2 SVGAGI. Trimming took 4 bases from V and 7 from J, leaving 19 bases between them. The CDR3 loop reads CASSSGTGNPFEAFF. DNA for the CDR3: TGTGCCAGCAGTTCCGGAACAGGAAACCCATTTGAAGCTTTCTTT.

This clone was recorded a few times. The chain joins TRBV7-8 to TRBJ1-2; possibly TRBD1 for D (5 bases). V dropped 7 bases and J dropped 2 bases, with 14 bases sitting between them. The CDR3 has 14 amino acids. Germline CDR1 is SGHVS and CDR2 is FQNEAQ. CDR3 coding DNA: TGTGCCAGCACCCCAGGGTTAGGGAACTATGGCTACACCTTC. Residues: CASTPGLGNYGYTF.

J is TRBJ2-5 and V is TRBV7-2, with 9 bases that match TRBD2. The V gene end was trimmed by 0 bases and the J gene end by 4 bases; junction bases not matched to a gene: 6. The CDR3 contains 16 residues. Looked up from germline, CDR1 is SGHTA and CDR2 is FQGNSA. DNA for the CDR3: TGTGCCAGCAGCTTAGCGGGGGCTAGCGGGGCAGAGACCCAGTACTTC. Translating gives CASSLAGASGAETQYF.

As concerns this clone: In the same sample, other DNA sequences code for this CDR3. J is TRBJ1-1 and V is TRBV19; no definite D call. V was shortened by 3 bases and J by 1 base, with 6 bases between the two germline ends. The CDR3 runs 13 residues. Germline CDR1 reads LNHDA; CDR2 reads SQIVND (reference sequence). Here the CDR3 reads CASSIPGNTEAFF. DNA for the CDR3: TGTGCCAGTAGTATCCCCGGGAACACTGAAGCTTTCTTT.

The chain combines TRBV6-1 with TRBJ1-2; 7 positions agree with TRBD1. The ends lost 9 bases at V and 4 bases at J; junction bases unmatched: 14. The CDR3 length is 15 residues. From germline, CDR1 is MNHNS and CDR2 SASEGT. CDR3 in DNA: TGTGCCAGTGTTACTCCGGGACAGTTAATCTATGGCTACACCTTC. This gives the protein CASVTPGQLIYGYTF.

This chain joins TRBV2 and TRBJ2-7; 7 bases map to TRBD1. The germline CDR1 and CDR2 sequences are SNHLY and FYNNEI. The CDR3 has 13 amino acids. The junction had 6 bases not matched to a gene; V was cut back by 6 bases and J by 4 bases. CDR3 region: CASRTGKGYEQYF. CDR3 DNA: TGTGCCAGCAGGACAGGGAAAGGGTACGAGCAGTACTTC.

This clone turned up a few times. The chain is built from TRBV14 and TRBJ1-2; TRBD1 matches at 7 bases. Germline values: CDR1 SGHDN, CDR2 FVKESK. The CDR3 consists of 14 residues. Trimming took 4 bases from V and 8 from J; bases not matched to a gene: 10. Here the CDR3 DNA reads TGTGCCAGCAGCCTGATTGACAGGGCTCAAGGCTACACCTTC. It specifies CASSLIDRAQGYTF.

This sequence joins TRBV7-2 and TRBJ2-5; 8 nucleotides align to TRBD1. V dropped 1 base and J dropped 3; count of bases not matched to a gene: 4. Germline V CDR1 and CDR2: SGHTA, FQGNSA. The CDR3 runs to 15 residues. The CDR3 DNA is TGTGCCAGCAGCTTAGTCCCACAGGGGGAAGAGACCCAGTACTTC. Its translation is CASSLVPQGEETQYF.